This TCR beta chain derives from a study of T cells in Graves' hyperthyroidism and ophthalmopathy. Investigators excluded patients with uncontrolled infection, other autoimmune disease, pregnancy or lactation. TCR beta CDR3 sequences were amplified from RNA transcripts. The HTBI set primed first-round TCR CDR3 RT-PCR. Via MiXCR, TCRdb re-called the multiplex PCR reads, giving one row per CDR3 protein. The sample has about 400,000 distinct CDR3 sequences; about 14% are singletons. This clonotype has ten or more counts. CDR1 is DFQATT, CDR2 SNEGSKA, per germline (reference sequence). Trimming at V came to 4 bases and at J to 9 bases, leaving 9 bases not matched to a gene. This CDR3 comprises 13 residues.

The sequencing sample was made of blood. The rearrangement uses TRBV20-1 and TRBJ2-1, with TRBD1 matching 7 bases. This receptor was identified in a man aged 50-60 years with Graves' ophthalmopathy. The CDR3 region is CSATDTGVIEQFF. The CDR3 DNA is TGCAGTGCTACGGATACAGGGGTTATTGAGCAGTTCTTC.